This T cell receptor (beta chain) comes out of a study of regulatory T cells in long-lasting Graves disease. Time point noted: newly diagnosed GD, antithyroid drugs for less than 3 months. Construction of the TCR library relied on RNA isolated from PBMCs. The authors drew patients from an endocrinology department in Xi'an, China. Germline V gene data show CDR1 as SEHNR and CDR2 as FQNEAQ (reference sequence). The CDR3 spans 18 residues. After removal of 2 bases from V and 0 bases from J, the junction contained 9 bases not matched to a gene. Arm-PCR with iRepertoire HTBI primers amplified the CDR3 regions for these TCR beta libraries. Each CDR3 protein gets one entry after TCRdb re-called the multiplex PCR reads with MiXCR. This table holds roughly 420,000 distinct CDR3 sequences, over 15% found once. These data also formed part of another study, on T cells in Graves' hyperthyroidism and ophthalmopathy.

The sample was peripheral blood mononuclear cells (PBMCs), taken at new diagnosis, from a patient treated with antithyroid drugs. V and J are TRBV7-9 and TRBJ2-1; TRBD2 agrees at 8 bases. The sequence was collected from a woman in her twenties or thirties with Graves disease. This CDR3 reads CASSLRWLAGDSYNEQFF. DNA of the CDR3: TGTGCCAGCAGCTTACGTTGGCTAGCGGGTGACTCCTACAATGAGCAGTTCTTC.